Following are 5 T cell receptor beta chains from one sample sequenced in a study of cytomegalovirus exposure and HLA in healthy donors. PCR amplification relied on 60 Vbeta primers (plus 13 Jbeta primers). Repertoires were generated with immunoSEQ multiplex PCR, while TCRdb's copy carries only in-frame clones and drops some. There are about 41,000 clones in the sample, with more than 5.5% held by the top ten. Sequencing was performed on PBMCs. These receptors all come from a man between 25 and 39 years old in good health and CMV-seronegative.

The chain has TRBV7-6 and TRBJ1-1; a weak D match, TRBD1 (6 bases). The CDR3 is 14 residues long. V lost 5 bases and J 3 bases, leaving 13 bases between the germline ends. CDR1 and CDR2 from the germline V gene are SGHVS and FNYEAQ. The CDR3 bases are TGTGCCAGCAGCCTCACCTCAGGGGACACTGAAGCTTTCTTT. Its protein product is CASSLTSGDTEAFF.

This chain links TRBV29-1 with TRBJ1-1; tentative D call: TRBD1 (5 bases). Germline lookup yields CDR1 SQVTM and CDR2 ANQGSEA. There are 15 residues in the CDR3. Deletions cut 5 bases from V and 0 bases from J, with 16 bases between. CDR3 DNA: TGCAGCGTTCATTCCTTGACAGCCATGAACACTGAAGCTTTCTTT. As protein: CSVHSLTAMNTEAFF. Filled out from reference TRBV29-1 and TRBJ1-1, the complete variable domain reads SAVISQKPSRDICQRGTSLTIQCQVDSQVTMMFWYRQQPGQSLTLIATANQGSEATYESGFVIDKFPISRPNLTFSTLTVSNMSPEDSSIYLCSVHSLTAMNTEAFFGQGTRLTVV.

The gene calls are TRBV19 and TRBJ1-5; D perhaps matches TRBD1 (5 bases). This CDR3 is built from 16 residues. Per germline, CDR1 LNHDA and CDR2 SQIVND (reference sequence). The V end was cut by 4 bases, the J end by 4 bases, with 17 bases between. The CDR3 nucleotides read TGTGCCAGTAGTACCTCGGGGGGGTGGGGAAATCAGCCCCAGCATTTT. Its translation is CASSTSGGWGNQPQHF.

A remark on this clone: This same CDR3 is encoded by further DNA sequences in the sample. The chain joins TRBV5-1 to TRBJ2-2; D is unresolved. There are 15 residues in the CDR3. V lost 0 bases and J lost 8, with 14 bases in between. Germline loops: CDR1 SGHRS, CDR2 YFSETQ. CDR3 coding DNA: TGCGCCAGCAGCTTGGATTCCCTCATGACTGGGGAGCTGTTTTTT. Translated, it gives CASSLDSLMTGELFF. The full variable domain, in which reference TRBV5-1 and TRBJ2-2 provide the parts outside the CDR3, is KAGVTQTPRYLIKTRGQQVTLSCSPISGHRSVSWYQQTPGQGLQFLFEYFSETQRNKGNFPGRFSGRQFSNSRSEMNVSTLELGDSALYLCASSLDSLMTGELFFGEGSRLTVL.

The chain couples TRBV5-4 to TRBJ1-2, with a tentative D call TRBD1 (5 bases). CDR1 SGHNT and CDR2 YYREEE come from the germline V gene (reference sequence). The CDR3 runs 13 residues. Trimming cost V 4 bases and J 7 bases, with 14 bases left between them. The CDR3 DNA reads as TGTGCCAGCAGCGGCCTGGGGGGACCTGGCTACACCTTC. Encoded protein: CASSGLGGPGYTF.